This T cell receptor beta chain derives from a study of cytomegalovirus exposure and HLA in healthy donors. Study outcomes and limitations: There were a few CMV-associated chains whose specificity for CMV antigens was confirmed in vitro. Previous analysis showed most TCR beta V segments were productive about 87% or about 30% of the time. Later analysis identified a missense DCLRE1C variant that was linked to TCR beta V- and J-gene trimming.

The PCR made use of 60 Vbeta and 13 Jbeta primers. This table comes from immunoSEQ multiplex PCR, and its TCRdb copy is limited to in-frame clones, with some not included. The sample contains around 220,000 clones, roughly four fifths of which appear only once. As for this clone: Its antigen is unidentified.

This CDR3 has 20 residues. CDR1 MNHEY and CDR2 SMNVEV come from the germline V gene (reference sequence). After removal of 4 bases from V and 3 bases from J, the junction contained 20 bases not matched to a gene. This clonotype was obtained from a girl aged 5 to 17 in good health and CMV-seronegative. Sequencing was done on a sample of PBMCs. The chain couples TRBV27 to TRBJ1-1, with 10 bases matching TRBD1. The CDR3 nucleotides are TGTGCCAGCAGTTCCCGGATAACACGGCGGGACAGGGGATTGGACACTGAAGCTTTCTTT. It encodes CASSSRITRRDRGLDTEAFF.